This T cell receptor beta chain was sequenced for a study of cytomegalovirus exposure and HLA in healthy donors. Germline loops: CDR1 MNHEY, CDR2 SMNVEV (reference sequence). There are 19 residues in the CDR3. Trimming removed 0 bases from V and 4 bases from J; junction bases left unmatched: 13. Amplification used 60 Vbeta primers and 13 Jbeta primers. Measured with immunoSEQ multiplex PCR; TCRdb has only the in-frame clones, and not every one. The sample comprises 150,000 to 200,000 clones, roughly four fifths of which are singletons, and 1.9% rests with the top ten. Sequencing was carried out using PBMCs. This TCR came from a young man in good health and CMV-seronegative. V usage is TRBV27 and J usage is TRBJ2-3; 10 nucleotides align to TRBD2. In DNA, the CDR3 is TGTGCCAGCAGTTTATCTTATGGGGCTAGCGGGAGCGTCGCAGATACGCAGTATTTT. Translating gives CASSLSYGASGSVADTQYF.